This is a list of T cell receptor beta chains from one sample in a study of shared clonotypes between healthy human individuals. Profiled with immunoSEQ multiplex PCR; TCRdb holds only in-frame clones, not every one. This sample has a few hundred thousand clones, with around 78% found just once. Sequencing used PBMCs. The origin of the receptors is a woman in her thirties or forties in good health. Some clones in this sample may be carry-over from other donors' samples. CDR3s leave out the opening cysteine and the closing phenylalanine or tryptophan.

V gene: TRBV29-1
CDR3 protein: SVAAPGQGVGTEAF

V gene: TRBV7-3
CDR3 protein: ASSPRLGGINEQF

V gene: TRBV4-1
CDR3 protein: ASSDRGPLAKNIQY

V gene: TRBV5-1
CDR3 protein: ASSLGASGTTGELF

V gene: TRBV5-1
CDR3 protein: ASSLVGGGGSYEQY

V gene: TRBV28
CDR3 protein: ASSTVRIGEQY

V gene: TRBV2
CDR3 protein: ASKLKADTQY

V gene: TRBV5-6
CDR3 protein: ASSLSSGSRNTQY

V gene: TRBV18
CDR3 protein: ASSQGLEEQY

V gene: TRBV5-4
CDR3 protein: ASRKTGGRVNEQF

V gene: TRBV18
CDR3 protein: ASSRDINQPQH

V gene: TRBV11-2
CDR3 protein: ASSPPLRDLIY

V gene: TRBV7-9
CDR3 protein: ASSRGTGELF

V gene: TRBV9
CDR3 protein: ASSVAGTRGTQY

V gene: TRBV30
CDR3 protein: AWSELSGNKQF

V gene: TRBV7-6
CDR3 protein: ASSLGLASALLF

V gene: TRBV7-9
CDR3 protein: ASSLGALANYGYT

V gene: TRBV19
CDR3 protein: ARTIQGFRDNEQF

V gene: TRBV9
CDR3 protein: ASSASGGNQPQH

V gene: TRBV5-1
CDR3 protein: ASSLGAGETQY

V gene: TRBV28
CDR3 protein: ASTIGRRFYEQY

V gene: TRBV4-3
CDR3 protein: ASSRLQGTTEAF

V gene: TRBV5-6
CDR3 protein: ASSLGGGRQF

V gene: TRBV27
CDR3 protein: ASSRNPGQGNTEAF

V gene: TRBV27
CDR3 protein: ASSLSLGTSAYEQY

V gene: TRBV2
CDR3 protein: ASTQQETQY

V gene: TRBV6-1
CDR3 protein: ASSRNTGELF

V gene: TRBV10-2
CDR3 protein: ASSDGVLAGLGGELF

V gene: TRBV28
CDR3 protein: ASSLAGGPSGNTIY

V gene: TRBV29-1
CDR3 protein: SVERQGYGYT

V gene: TRBV13
CDR3 protein: ASSRFGGSYNEQF

V gene: TRBV10-2
CDR3 protein: ASSDVAGSGTPYNEQF

V gene: TRBV13
CDR3 protein: ASRGTLAGEYEQY

V gene: TRBV11-2
CDR3 protein: ASSSLAGALNEQF

V gene: TRBV14
CDR3 protein: ASSRSGSGIDTQY

V gene: TRBV28
CDR3 protein: ASSLLGERETQY

V gene: TRBV19
CDR3 protein: ASSPQGARNEKLF

V gene: TRBV18
CDR3 protein: ASSPELRGGYT

V gene: TRBV15
CDR3 protein: ATSRDRGTGNTIY

V gene: TRBV27
CDR3 protein: ASGHNSPLH

V gene: TRBV5-5
CDR3 protein: ASSSSGGRGDTQY

V gene: TRBV15
CDR3 protein: ATSSDLQETQY

V gene: TRBV7-9
CDR3 protein: ASTLGGQETQY

V gene: TRBV30
CDR3 protein: AWMRTEAF

V gene: TRBV13
CDR3 protein: ASSLVGATTDTQY

V gene: TRBV7-6
CDR3 protein: ASSPSYLQGPIYEQY

V gene: TRBV9
CDR3 protein: ASSPSGLSSYEQY

V gene: TRBV9
CDR3 protein: ASSVGTGDLAGELF